Below are 9 T cell receptor beta chains sequenced from a single sample in a study of identical twins. TCRdb re-called the 5' RACE reads with MiXCR, one entry per CDR3 protein. In the table there are a few hundred thousand distinct CDR3 sequences, approximately 8.3% of which are singletons. These records were also assigned to another study, of yellow fever vaccine responses in identical twins.

Sequenced material: CD8+ T cells sorted from blood. These receptors were taken from a woman between 18 and 29 years old in good health.

This clonotype was recorded a few times. The V gene is TRBV18, the J gene TRBJ2-7, with D possibly TRBD1 on 5 matching bases. The CDR3 totals 15 residues. Trimming stripped 1 base from V and 7 bases from J, with 17 bases between. Germline lookup yields CDR1 KGHSH and CDR2 LQKENI. Here the CDR3 reads CASSPLPPRAWEQYF. The CDR3 nucleotides are TGTGCCAGCTCACCACTCCCGCCCAGGGCGTGGGAGCAGTACTTC.

This chain links TRBV4-1 with TRBJ2-7, with TRBD1 as a possible D gene (7 bases). Germline V gene data show CDR1 as MGHRA and CDR2 as YSYEKL. The germline V and J ends were trimmed by 3 bases and 2 bases, with 14 bases remaining between them. This CDR3 is built from 15 residues. The CDR3 loop is CASSHRTTGAYEQYF. CDR3 sequence (DNA): TGCGCCAGCAGCCACCGGACTACAGGGGCCTACGAGCAGTACTTC.

The sample holds a few counts of this clonotype. The rearrangement joins TRBV29-1 to TRBJ2-5; possibly TRBD1 or TRBD2 for D (5 bases each). V was clipped by 2 bases and J by 4 bases, with 14 bases between them. The CDR3 spans 14 residues. The germline V gene encodes CDR1 SQVTM and CDR2 ANQGSEA. Here the CDR3 DNA reads TGCAGCGTTGAACGGGGCCTAGGGGCAGAGACCCAGTACTTC. It translates to CSVERGLGAETQYF. Together with reference TRBV29-1 and TRBJ2-5, the CDR3 gives the full variable domain: SAVISQKPSRDICQRGTSLTIQCQVDSQVTMMFWYRQQPGQSLTLIATANQGSEATYESGFVIDKFPISRPNLTFSTLTVSNMSPEDSSIYLCSVERGLGAETQYFGPGTRLLVL.

This clonotype appeared many times. The chain has TRBV29-1 and TRBJ1-2; 7 bases are a match to TRBD1. V gave up 7 bases and J gave up 5 bases; unmatched junction bases: 10. CDR1 is SQVTM and CDR2 is ANQGSEA in the germline V gene. The CDR3 sequence is 13 residues long. In nucleotides, the CDR3 is TGCAGCGCCCGGGACAGTCAAATATATGGCTACACCTTC. Encoded protein: CSARDSQIYGYTF. The complete variable domain, with remaining parts taken from reference TRBV29-1 and TRBJ1-2, reads SAVISQKPSRDICQRGTSLTIQCQVDSQVTMMFWYRQQPGQSLTLIATANQGSEATYESGFVIDKFPISRPNLTFSTLTVSNMSPEDSSIYLCSARDSQIYGYTFGSGTRLTVV.

V usage is TRBV3-1 and J usage is TRBJ1-2; D remains ambiguous. CDR3 length: 17 residues. From germline, CDR1 is LGHDT and CDR2 YNNKEL (reference sequence). The V and J ends lost 0 bases and 0 bases respectively, with 14 bases between them. For the CDR3, the DNA is TGTGCCAGCAGCCAAGAATTAAGGTTGGGATCTAACTATGGCTACACCTTC. Residues: CASSQELRLGSNYGYTF.

The J gene is TRBJ2-7, the V gene TRBV29-1; 7 bases line up with TRBD1. V lost 4 bases, J lost 1 base, and 4 bases stayed unmatched. The V gene's germline CDR1 is SQVTM and CDR2 ANQGSEA. This CDR3 has 13 amino acids. The CDR3 protein is CSVGQGRSYEQYF. The DNA of the CDR3 is TGCAGCGTTGGACAGGGCAGGTCCTACGAGCAGTACTTC.

V usage is TRBV6-5 and J usage is TRBJ2-7; D is possibly TRBD1 (6 bases). The germline CDR1 and CDR2 sequences are MNHEY and SVGAGI. The CDR3 contains 14 residues. Between the trimmed V and J ends, which lost 2 bases and 5 bases, there was a span of 13 bases. This chain's CDR3 is CASSYDAGEDEQYF. In nucleotides, the CDR3 is TGTGCCAGCAGTTACGACGCAGGGGAAGACGAGCAGTACTTC.

The CDR3 coding sequence is TGTGCCAGCAGCTCAGCCCCGACAGGGTTCCCCGAGACCCAGTACTTC. Its translation is CASSSAPTGFPETQYF. This chain joins TRBV12-3 or TRBV12-4 and TRBJ2-5, with 7 bases that match TRBD1. The CDR3 loop spans 16 amino acids. Trimming at V came to 6 bases and at J to 5 bases, leaving 15 bases not matched to a gene.

This clonotype was seen repeatedly, ten times or more. The chain combines TRBV29-1 with TRBJ2-1; D gene uncertain. Trimming took 0 bases from V and 2 from J, leaving 5 bases between them. Germline assignment: CDR1 SQVTM and CDR2 ANQGSEA. The CDR3 runs to 13 residues. The CDR3 DNA reads TGCAGCGTTGAAGACCGTCCCTACAATGAGCAGTTCTTC. Residues: CSVEDRPYNEQFF.